This TCR beta chain was captured in a study of blood T cell repertoires in COVID-19. Whole-study context: The cDNA or gDNA used as material had been derived from T cells, B-cell-depleted T cells, or PBMCs.

Recruits, aged 18 to 89 years, lived in 24 US areas. Clinical history as reported by participants underpinned cohort assignment. Two negative PCRs, clearance, or symptom resolution characterized the recovered Cohort 3 donors. Sequencing used immunoSEQ multiplex PCR; TCRdb keeps in-frame clones, though not all of them. Found here are roughly 200,000 clones, 75% to 90% of them singletons; the top ten hold roughly a sixth. This CDR3 spans 11 amino acids. Trimming cost V 5 bases and J 6 bases, with 11 bases left between them. Germline V gene lookup returns CDR1 SQVTM and CDR2 ANQGSEA. Sequenced: PBMCs or T cells enriched from blood (not recorded which). The genes are TRBV29-1 and TRBJ2-7; D call uncertain. The sequence came from a man aged 35 to 55 who had recovered from COVID-19. For the CDR3, the DNA is TGCAGCGTTCGAATCTACGGCGAGCAGTACTTC. Translating gives CSVRIYGEQYF.